This record looks at one T cell receptor (beta chain) sequence and its context. Antigen: not known. The protocol was immunoSEQ multiplex PCR, while the TCRdb copy is restricted to in-frame clones and leaves out a portion. The data show 94,000 or so clones, with roughly 90% seen just once and about 28% held by the top ten. This sample stems from a study of T cell responses to AZD1222 COVID-19 vaccine. Trimming cost V 7 bases and J 5 bases, with 24 bases left between them. Germline CDR1 and CDR2: SNHLY and FYNNEI. The CDR3 is 16 amino acids. Notes on the study in general: Targets within unmutated variant regions were reportedly found for nearly half of spike-specific TCRs.

This TCR was recovered from an adult in good health. The sequenced sample was peripheral blood, obtained on day 0 of AZD1222 vaccination. The chain combines TRBV2 with TRBJ2-7; possibly TRBD1 or TRBD2 for D (7 bases each). CDR3 DNA: TGTGCCAGCACCACCGGGGGAGGGGGCGCTTACCACGAGCAGTACTTC. Translation: CASTTGGGGAYHEQYF.